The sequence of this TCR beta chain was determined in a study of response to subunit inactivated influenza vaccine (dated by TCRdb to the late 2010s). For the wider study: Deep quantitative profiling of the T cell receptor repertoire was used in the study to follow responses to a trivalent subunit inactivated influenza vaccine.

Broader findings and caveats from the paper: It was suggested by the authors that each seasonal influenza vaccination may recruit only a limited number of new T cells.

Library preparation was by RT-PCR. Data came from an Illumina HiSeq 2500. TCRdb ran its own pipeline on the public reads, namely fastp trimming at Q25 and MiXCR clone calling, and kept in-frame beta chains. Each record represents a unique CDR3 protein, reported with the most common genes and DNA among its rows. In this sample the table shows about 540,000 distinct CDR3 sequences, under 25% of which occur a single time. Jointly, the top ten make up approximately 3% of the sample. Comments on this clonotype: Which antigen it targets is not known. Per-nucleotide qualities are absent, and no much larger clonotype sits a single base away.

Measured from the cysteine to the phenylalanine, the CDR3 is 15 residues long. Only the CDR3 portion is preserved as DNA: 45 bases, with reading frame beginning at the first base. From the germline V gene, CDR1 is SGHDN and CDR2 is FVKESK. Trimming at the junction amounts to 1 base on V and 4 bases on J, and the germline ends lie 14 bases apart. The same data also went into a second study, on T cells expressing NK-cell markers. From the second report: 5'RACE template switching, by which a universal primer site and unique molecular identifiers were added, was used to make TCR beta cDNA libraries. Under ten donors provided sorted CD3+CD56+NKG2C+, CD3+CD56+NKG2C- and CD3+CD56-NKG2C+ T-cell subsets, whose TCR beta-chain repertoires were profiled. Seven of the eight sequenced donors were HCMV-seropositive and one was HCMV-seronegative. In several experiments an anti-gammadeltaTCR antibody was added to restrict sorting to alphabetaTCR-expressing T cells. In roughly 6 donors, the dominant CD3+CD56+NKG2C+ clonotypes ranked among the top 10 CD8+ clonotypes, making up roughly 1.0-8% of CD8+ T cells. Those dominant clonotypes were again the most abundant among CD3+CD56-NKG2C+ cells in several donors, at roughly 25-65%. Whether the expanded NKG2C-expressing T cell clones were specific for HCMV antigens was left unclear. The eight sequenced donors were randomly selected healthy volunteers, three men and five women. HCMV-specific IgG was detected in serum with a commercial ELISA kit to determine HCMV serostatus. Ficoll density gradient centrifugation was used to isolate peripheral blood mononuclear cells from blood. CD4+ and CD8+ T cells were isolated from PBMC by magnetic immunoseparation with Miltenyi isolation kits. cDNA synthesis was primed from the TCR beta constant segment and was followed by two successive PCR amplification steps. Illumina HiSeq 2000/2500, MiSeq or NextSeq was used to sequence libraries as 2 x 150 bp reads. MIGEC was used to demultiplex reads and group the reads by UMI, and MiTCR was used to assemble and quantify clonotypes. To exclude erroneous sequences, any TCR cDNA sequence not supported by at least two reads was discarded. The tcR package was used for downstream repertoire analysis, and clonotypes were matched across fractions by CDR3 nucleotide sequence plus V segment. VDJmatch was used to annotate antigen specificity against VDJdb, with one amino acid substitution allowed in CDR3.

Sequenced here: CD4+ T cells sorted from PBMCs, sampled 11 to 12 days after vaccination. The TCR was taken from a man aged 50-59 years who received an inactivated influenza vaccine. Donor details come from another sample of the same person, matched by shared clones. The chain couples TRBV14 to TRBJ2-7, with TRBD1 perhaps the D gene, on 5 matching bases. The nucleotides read TGTGCCAGCAGCCAAGGGGGCGGCTTCCCGTACGAGCAGTACTTC. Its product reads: CASSQGGGFPYEQYF.